What follows describes a single T cell receptor (beta chain). What it binds is not known. PCR was performed using 60 Vbeta and 13 Jbeta primers. Here immunoSEQ multiplex PCR was the method, and the copy in TCRdb shows in-frame clones only, minus some. The sample data list 50,000 to 75,000 clones. The V gene lost 3 bases and the J gene lost 8 bases, with 20 bases spanning the gap. CDR3 length: 16 amino acids. Germline V lookup: CDR1 ENHRY, CDR2 SYGVKD. The data stem from a study of cytomegalovirus exposure and HLA in healthy donors. The overall study: Sequencing of 150 million to 200 million T cells in an earlier analysis found approximately 120 million unique TCR beta sequences.

Study results and caveats: When presence/absence was analysed, sequencing depth was taken to be roughly uniform across donors. According to an earlier analysis, most TCR beta V segments yielded productive rearrangements about 87% or about 30% of the time.

This chain connects TRBV10-3 to TRBJ1-5, with D possibly being TRBD1 (6 bases). This clonotype originated in a woman aged 18 to 35 in good health and CMV-seronegative. Sequenced sample: PBMCs. This CDR3 is CAISDGLGHGKEPQHF. Here the CDR3 DNA reads TGTGCCATCAGTGATGGGCTGGGACACGGAAAGGAGCCCCAGCATTTT.